This TCR beta chain is from a study of blood T cell repertoires in COVID-19. Overall study: The United States, Italy and Spain were the sources of the acute and convalescent COVID-19 samples. PBMCs, B-cell-depleted T cells, or T cells were the source of the cDNA or gDNA that made up the material.

This clone was seen just once. This CDR3 contains 17 residues. Trimming took off 6 bases at V and 4 bases at J, with 22 bases between the two ends. Germline loops: CDR1 KGHSH, CDR2 LQKENI. How the authors handled the data: Cell counts per sample came from amplifying reference gene primers. The protocol was immunoSEQ multiplex PCR, while the TCRdb copy is restricted to in-frame clones and leaves out a portion. V, J and clone size are taken as reported in that table, and D and trimming were inferred from the DNA itself. This table holds 150,000 to 200,000 clones, 87% found once. Material for sequencing was peripheral blood. The V and J genes are TRBV18 and TRBJ2-4, with TRBD1 as a possible D gene (5 bases). This sequence originates from a woman aged 50 to 60 with acute or convalescent COVID-19. CDR3 bases: TGTGCCAGCTCTTTACTAACAGGTGCTAGTGAGAAAAACATTCAGTACTTC. It specifies CASSLLTGASEKNIQYF. Full variable domain (missing parts from reference TRBV18 and TRBJ2-4): NAGVMQNPRHLVRRRGQEARLRCSPMKGHSHVYWYRQLPEEGLKFMVYLQKENIIDESGMPKERFSAEFPKEGPSILRIQQVVRGDSAAYFCASSLLTGASEKNIQYFGAGTRLSVL.